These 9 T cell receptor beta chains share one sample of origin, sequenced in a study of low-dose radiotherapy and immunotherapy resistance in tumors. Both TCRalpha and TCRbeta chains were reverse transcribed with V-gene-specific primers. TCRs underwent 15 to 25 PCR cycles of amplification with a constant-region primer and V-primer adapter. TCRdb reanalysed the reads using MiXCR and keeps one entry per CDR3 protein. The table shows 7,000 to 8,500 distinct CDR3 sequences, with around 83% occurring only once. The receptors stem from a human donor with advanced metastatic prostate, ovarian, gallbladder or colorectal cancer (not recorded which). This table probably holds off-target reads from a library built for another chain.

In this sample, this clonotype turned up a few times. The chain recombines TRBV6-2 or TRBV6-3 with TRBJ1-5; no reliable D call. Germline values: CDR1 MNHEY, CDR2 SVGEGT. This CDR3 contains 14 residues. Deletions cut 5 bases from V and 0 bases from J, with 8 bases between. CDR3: CASSGDTSNQPQHF. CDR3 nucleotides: TGTGCCAGCAGTGGTGACACTAGCAATCAGCCCCAGCATTTT.

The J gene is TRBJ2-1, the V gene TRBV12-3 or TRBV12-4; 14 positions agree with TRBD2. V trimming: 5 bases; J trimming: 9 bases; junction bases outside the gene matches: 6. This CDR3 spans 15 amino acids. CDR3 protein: CASSKRLAGGREQFF. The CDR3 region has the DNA TGTGCCAGCAGTAAAAGACTAGCGGGGGGGCGTGAGCAGTTCTTC.

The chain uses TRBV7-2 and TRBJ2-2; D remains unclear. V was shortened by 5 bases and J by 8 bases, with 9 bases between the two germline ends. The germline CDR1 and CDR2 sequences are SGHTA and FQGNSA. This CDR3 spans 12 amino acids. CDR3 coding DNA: TGTGCCAGCAGCCTTTGGGATGGGGAGCTGTTTTTT. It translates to CASSLWDGELFF.

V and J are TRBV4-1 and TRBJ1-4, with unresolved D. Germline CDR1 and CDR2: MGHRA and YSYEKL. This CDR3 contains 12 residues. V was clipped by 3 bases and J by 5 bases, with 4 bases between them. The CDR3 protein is CASSHSNEKLFF. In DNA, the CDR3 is TGCGCCAGCAGCCACTCAAATGAAAAACTGTTTTTT.

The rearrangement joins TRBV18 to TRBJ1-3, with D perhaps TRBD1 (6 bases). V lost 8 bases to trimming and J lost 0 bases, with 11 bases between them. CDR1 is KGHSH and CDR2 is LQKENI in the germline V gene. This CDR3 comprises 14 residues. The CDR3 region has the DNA TGTGCCAGCCGAAACAGGGACTCTGGAAACACCATATATTTT. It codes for CASRNRDSGNTIYF.

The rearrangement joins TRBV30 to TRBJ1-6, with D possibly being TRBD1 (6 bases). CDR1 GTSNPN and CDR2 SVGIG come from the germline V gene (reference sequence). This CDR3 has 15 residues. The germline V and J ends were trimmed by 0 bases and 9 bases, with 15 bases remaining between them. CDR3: CAWSVLGGGGSPLHF. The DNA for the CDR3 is TGTGCCTGGAGTGTACTCGGTGGAGGGGGTTCACCCCTCCACTTT.

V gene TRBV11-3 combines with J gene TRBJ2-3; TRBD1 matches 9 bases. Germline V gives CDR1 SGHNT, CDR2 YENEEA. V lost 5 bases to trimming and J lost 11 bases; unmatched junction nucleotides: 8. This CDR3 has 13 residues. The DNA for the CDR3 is TGTGCCAGCAGCCCAGGAGGGACAGGGAAGCAGTATTTT. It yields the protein CASSPGGTGKQYF.

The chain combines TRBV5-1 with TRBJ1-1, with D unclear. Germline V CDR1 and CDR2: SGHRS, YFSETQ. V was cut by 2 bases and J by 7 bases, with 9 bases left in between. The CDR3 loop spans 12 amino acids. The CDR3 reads CASSLNQIEAFF. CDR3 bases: TGCGCCAGCAGCTTAAACCAGATTGAAGCTTTCTTT. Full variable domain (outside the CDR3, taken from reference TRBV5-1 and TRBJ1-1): KAGVTQTPRYLIKTRGQQVTLSCSPISGHRSVSWYQQTPGQGLQFLFEYFSETQRNKGNFPGRFSGRQFSNSRSEMNVSTLELGDSALYLCASSLNQIEAFFGQGTRLTVV.

CDR3 DNA sequence: TGTGCCAGCAGCCAGAGGGCAGGGGCCCCTATTCCCAACTATGGCTACACCTTC. Translated: CASSQRAGAPIPNYGYTF. The chain uses TRBV3-1 and TRBJ1-2; D is possibly TRBD1 (6 bases). Trimming took off 3 bases at V and 2 bases at J, with 22 bases between the two ends. CDR1 is LGHDT and CDR2 is YNNKEL in the germline V gene (reference sequence). This CDR3 is built from 18 residues.